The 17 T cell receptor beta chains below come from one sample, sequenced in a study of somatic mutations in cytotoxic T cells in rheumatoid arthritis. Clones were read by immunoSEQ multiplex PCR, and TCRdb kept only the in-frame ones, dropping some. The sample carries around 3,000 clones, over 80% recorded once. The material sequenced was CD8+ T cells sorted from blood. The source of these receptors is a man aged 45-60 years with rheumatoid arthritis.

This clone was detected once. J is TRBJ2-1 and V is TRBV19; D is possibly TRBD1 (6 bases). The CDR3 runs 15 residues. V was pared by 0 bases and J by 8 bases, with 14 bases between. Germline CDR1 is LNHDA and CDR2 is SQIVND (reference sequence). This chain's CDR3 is CASSIEGQGWDEQFF. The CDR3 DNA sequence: TGTGCCAGTAGTATAGAGGGGCAGGGGTGGGATGAGCAGTTCTTC.

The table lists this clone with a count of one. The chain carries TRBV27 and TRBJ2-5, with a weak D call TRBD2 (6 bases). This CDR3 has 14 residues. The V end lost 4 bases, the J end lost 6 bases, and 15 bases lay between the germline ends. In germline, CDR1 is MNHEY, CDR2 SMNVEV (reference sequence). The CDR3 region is CASSSGGGTQTQYF. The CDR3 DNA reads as TGTGCCAGCAGTTCGGGCGGCGGGACCCAGACCCAGTACTTC.

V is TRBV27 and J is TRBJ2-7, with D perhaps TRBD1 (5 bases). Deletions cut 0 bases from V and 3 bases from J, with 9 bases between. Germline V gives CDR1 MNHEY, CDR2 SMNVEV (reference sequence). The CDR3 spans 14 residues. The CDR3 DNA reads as TGTGCCAGCAGTTTATCTGGGGCCCACTACGAGCAGTACTTC. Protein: CASSLSGAHYEQYF.

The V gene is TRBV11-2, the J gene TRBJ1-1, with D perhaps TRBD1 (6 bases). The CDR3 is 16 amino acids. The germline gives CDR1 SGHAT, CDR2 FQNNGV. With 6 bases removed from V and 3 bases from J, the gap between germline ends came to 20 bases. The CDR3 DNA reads TGTGCCAGCAGATCAGGACGGGGCAGGGGTGACACTGAAGCTTTCTTT. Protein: CASRSGRGRGDTEAFF.

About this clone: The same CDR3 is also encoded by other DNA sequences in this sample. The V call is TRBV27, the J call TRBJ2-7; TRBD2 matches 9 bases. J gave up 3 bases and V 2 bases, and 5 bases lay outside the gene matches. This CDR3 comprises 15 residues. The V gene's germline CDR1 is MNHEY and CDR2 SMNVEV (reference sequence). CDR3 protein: CASSLGLAGYYEQYF. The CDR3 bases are TGTGCCAGCAGTTTAGGCCTAGCGGGGTACTACGAGCAGTACTTC.

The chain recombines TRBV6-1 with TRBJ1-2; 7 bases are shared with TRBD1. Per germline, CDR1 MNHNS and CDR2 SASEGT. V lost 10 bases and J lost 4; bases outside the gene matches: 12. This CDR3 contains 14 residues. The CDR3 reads CAIPSDRVIYGYTF. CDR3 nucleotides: TGTGCCATTCCCTCCGACAGGGTCATCTATGGCTACACCTTC.

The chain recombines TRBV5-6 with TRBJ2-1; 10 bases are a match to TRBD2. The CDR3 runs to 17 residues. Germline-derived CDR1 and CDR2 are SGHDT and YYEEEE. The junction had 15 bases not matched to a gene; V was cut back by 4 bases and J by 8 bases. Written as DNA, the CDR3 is TGTGCCAGCAGCATAGCTCTAGCGGGAGCGTTCTATGATGAGCAGTTCTTC. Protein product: CASSIALAGAFYDEQFF.

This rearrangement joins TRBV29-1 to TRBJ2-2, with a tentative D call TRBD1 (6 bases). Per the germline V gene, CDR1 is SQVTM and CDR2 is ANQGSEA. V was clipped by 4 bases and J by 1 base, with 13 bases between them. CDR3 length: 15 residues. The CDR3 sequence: CSVVVARGNTGELFF. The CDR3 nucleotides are TGCAGCGTTGTGGTCGCCAGGGGGAACACCGGGGAGCTGTTTTTT.

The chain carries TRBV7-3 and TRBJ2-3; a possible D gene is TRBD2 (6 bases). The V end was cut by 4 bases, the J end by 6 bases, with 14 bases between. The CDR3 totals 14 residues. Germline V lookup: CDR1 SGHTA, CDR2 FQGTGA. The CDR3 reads CASSSGAGWDTQYF. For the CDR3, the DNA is TGTGCCAGCAGCTCTGGGGCGGGATGGGATACGCAGTATTTT.

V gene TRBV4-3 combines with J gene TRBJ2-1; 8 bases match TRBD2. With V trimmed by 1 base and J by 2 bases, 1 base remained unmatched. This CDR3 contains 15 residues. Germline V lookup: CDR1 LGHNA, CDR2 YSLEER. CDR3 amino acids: CASSQGLAPYNEQFF. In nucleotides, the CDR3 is TGCGCCAGCAGCCAAGGACTAGCGCCCTACAATGAGCAGTTCTTC.

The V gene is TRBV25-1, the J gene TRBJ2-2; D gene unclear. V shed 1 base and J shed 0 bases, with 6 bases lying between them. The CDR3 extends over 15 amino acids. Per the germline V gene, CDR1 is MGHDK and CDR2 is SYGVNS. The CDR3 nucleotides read TGTGCCAGCAGTGAATCTTTATCGAACACCGGGGAGCTGTTTTTT. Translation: CASSESLSNTGELFF. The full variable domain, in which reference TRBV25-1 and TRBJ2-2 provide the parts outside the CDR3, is EADIYQTPRYLVIGTGKKITLECSQTMGHDKMYWYQQDPGMELHLIHYSYGVNSTEKGDLSSESTVSRIRTEHFPLTLESARPSHTSQYLCASSESLSNTGELFFGEGSRLTVL.

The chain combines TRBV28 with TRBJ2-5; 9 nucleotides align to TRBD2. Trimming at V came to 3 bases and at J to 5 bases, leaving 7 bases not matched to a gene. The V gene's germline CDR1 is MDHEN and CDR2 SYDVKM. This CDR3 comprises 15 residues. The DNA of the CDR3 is TGTGCCAGCAGTTTCGGCGGGAGGGCCTTGGAGACCCAGTACTTC. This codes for CASSFGGRALETQYF.

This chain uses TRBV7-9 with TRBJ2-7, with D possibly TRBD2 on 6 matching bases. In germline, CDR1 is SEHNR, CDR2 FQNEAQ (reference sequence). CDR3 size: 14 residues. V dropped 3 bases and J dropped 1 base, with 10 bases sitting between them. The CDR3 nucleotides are TGTGCCAGCAGCTTGGCCGGGAGATCCTACGAGCAGTACTTC. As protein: CASSLAGRSYEQYF.

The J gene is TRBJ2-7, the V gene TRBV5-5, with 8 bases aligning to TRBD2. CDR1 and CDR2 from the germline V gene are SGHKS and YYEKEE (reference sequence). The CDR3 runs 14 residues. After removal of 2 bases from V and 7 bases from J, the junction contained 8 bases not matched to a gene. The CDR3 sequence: CASSFPGGIGEQYF. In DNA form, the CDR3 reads TGTGCCAGCAGCTTCCCGGGGGGGATAGGGGAGCAGTACTTC.

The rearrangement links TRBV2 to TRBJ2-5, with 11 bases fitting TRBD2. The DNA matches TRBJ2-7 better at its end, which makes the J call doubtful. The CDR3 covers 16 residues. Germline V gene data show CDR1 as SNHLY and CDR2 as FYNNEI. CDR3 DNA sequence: TGTGCCAGCCTAGAGACTAGCGGGGCCAACTCCTACGAGCAGTACTTC. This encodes CASLETSGANSYEQYF.

CDR3 nucleotide sequence: TGCGCCAGCAGCCCTTATGGACAGAGTTATAGCAATCAGCCCCAGCATTTT. It codes for CASSPYGQSYSNQPQHF. The rearrangement links TRBV4-1 to TRBJ1-5; maybe TRBD1 (6 bases). The CDR3 runs to 17 residues. Trimming pared 4 bases from V and 0 bases from J, leaving 16 bases between. Per germline, CDR1 MGHRA and CDR2 YSYEKL.

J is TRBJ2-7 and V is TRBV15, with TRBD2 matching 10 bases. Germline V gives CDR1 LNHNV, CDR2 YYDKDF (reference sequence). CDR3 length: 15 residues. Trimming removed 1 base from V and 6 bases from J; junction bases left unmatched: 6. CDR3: CATSRGASGSSEQYF. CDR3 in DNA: TGTGCCACCAGCAGAGGTGCTAGCGGGAGTTCCGAGCAGTACTTC.